A single sample is the source of the 22 T cell receptor beta chains below, sequenced in a study of blood T cells in healthy people across ages. With a J-beta primer mix and a sample-barcoded 5' primer, a second PCR ran 7 to 11 cycles. TCRdb re-derived calls from the 5' RACE reads in MiXCR, one entry per CDR3 protein. Here the sample spans some 670,000 distinct CDR3 sequences, over 40% being singletons. Sample: blood. Source of these receptors: an elderly woman in good health.

This clonotype has at least ten counts. This may be a read error, as it is one base from a much larger clone. The rearrangement links TRBV6-5 to TRBJ1-2, with D possibly TRBD1 on 5 matching bases. The V and J ends lost 5 bases and 5 bases respectively, with 15 bases between them. This CDR3 has 14 amino acids. Per germline, CDR1 MNHEY and CDR2 SVGAGI. The CDR3 coding sequence is TGTGCCAGCAGTGGGGCTCGGGCAGGGTATGGCTACACCTTC. Its protein is CASSGARAGYGYTF.

The chain carries TRBV10-3 and TRBJ1-3; D is undetermined. The germline V gene has CDR1 ENHRY and CDR2 SYGVKD. Between the trimmed V and J ends, which lost 4 bases and 4 bases, there was a span of 14 bases. The length of the CDR3 is 15 residues. CDR3: CAISVVPAGGNTIYF. In DNA form, the CDR3 reads TGTGCCATCAGTGTTGTTCCCGCGGGAGGAAACACCATATATTTT.

This clonotype was seen a handful of times. This chain joins TRBV10-3 and TRBJ2-3; D remains ambiguous. CDR1 ENHRY and CDR2 SYGVKD come from the germline V gene. The V and J ends lost 2 bases and 14 bases respectively, with 14 bases between them. The CDR3 contains 12 residues. The CDR3 DNA reads TGTGCCATCAGTGAGCCCGGCGTGCCAGGGTATTTT. This encodes CAISEPGVPGYF.

The table lists this clonotype with many counts. This chain joins TRBV24-1 and TRBJ2-1, with 13 nucleotides matching TRBD2. This CDR3 has 17 residues. Germline trimming cut 5 bases from V and 6 bases from J; bases unmatched to any gene: 9. Germline CDR1 reads KGHDR; CDR2 reads SFDVKD. CDR3: CATSAWGGLAGSNEQFF. Written as DNA, the CDR3 is TGTGCCACCAGTGCCTGGGGGGGACTAGCGGGGAGCAATGAGCAGTTCTTC.

This clonotype was seen ten or more times. This chain joins TRBV7-2 and TRBJ2-3, with D perhaps matching TRBD2 (5 bases). Germline V gene data show CDR1 as SGHTA and CDR2 as FQGNSA. The germline V and J ends were trimmed by 7 bases and 3 bases, with 14 bases remaining between them. The CDR3 totals 14 residues. Here the CDR3 DNA reads TGTGCCAGCACGCGGGCGGGCTTGACAGATACGCAGTATTTT. Amino acids: CASTRAGLTDTQYF.

This clonotype came up many times. The chain is built from TRBV2 and TRBJ2-1, with D possibly being TRBD1 (5 bases). Trimming took off 3 bases at V and 0 bases at J, with 9 bases between the two ends. This CDR3 region has 15 residues. CDR1 SNHLY and CDR2 FYNNEI come from the germline V gene. The DNA of the CDR3 is TGTGCCAGCAGTGACAGGGCCAGCTCCTACAATGAGCAGTTCTTC. Protein: CASSDRASSYNEQFF. Full variable domain (rest looked up from reference TRBV2 and TRBJ2-1): EPEVTQTPSHQVTQMGQEVILRCVPISNHLYFYWYRQILGQKVEFLVSFYNNEISEKSEIFDDQFSVERPDGSNFTLKIRSTKLEDSAMYFCASSDRASSYNEQFFGPGTRLTVL.

This clonotype has at least ten counts. This chain links TRBV28 with TRBJ1-2; D unclear. Trimming stripped 3 bases from V and 8 bases from J, with 10 bases between. The germline V gene has CDR1 MDHEN and CDR2 SYDVKM. The CDR3 loop spans 12 amino acids. CDR3 loop: CASSLGILGYTF. The CDR3 nucleotides are TGTGCCAGCAGTTTGGGCATTTTGGGCTACACCTTC.

Of note for this clonotype: A read error may be the cause here, since a much bigger clone is one base away. This chain links TRBV4-1 with TRBJ2-7, with TRBD1 matching 9 bases. The length of the CDR3 is 15 residues. Germline CDR1 reads MGHRA; CDR2 reads YSYEKL. The V segment lost 5 bases and the J segment 4 bases; nucleotides outside the gene matches: 9. The CDR3 is CASSSRDRAGYEQYF. CDR3 DNA sequence: TGCGCCAGCAGCTCTCGGGACAGGGCAGGGTACGAGCAGTACTTC.

The chain links TRBV28 to TRBJ1-2; 7 bases match TRBD1. Germline CDR1 and CDR2: MDHEN and SYDVKM. This CDR3 is 14 amino acids long. V shed 5 bases, J shed 2 bases, and the junction held 5 bases outside the gene matches. This chain's CDR3 is CASSLDRENYGYTF. The CDR3 DNA is TGTGCCAGCAGTCTCGACAGGGAGAACTATGGCTACACCTTC.

The V and J genes are TRBV11-2 and TRBJ1-4, with D uncertain. Germline-derived CDR1 and CDR2 are SGHAT and FQNNGV. Trimming cost V 2 bases and J 4 bases, with 14 bases left between them. This CDR3 is 16 amino acids long. The CDR3 nucleotides read TGTGCCAGCAGCTTAAGGTTGTCTGAGTATAATGAAAAACTGTTTTTT. Translation gives CASSLRLSEYNEKLFF. The full variable domain, completed using reference TRBV11-2 and TRBJ1-4, is EAGVAQSPRYKIIEKRQSVAFWCNPISGHATLYWYQQILGQGPKLLIQFQNNGVVDDSQLPKDRFSAERLKGVDSTLKIQPAKLEDSAVYLCASSLRLSEYNEKLFFGSGTQLSVL.

Only a few counts were recorded for this clonotype. The J gene is TRBJ1-5, the V gene TRBV12-3 or TRBV12-4; D uncertain. The germline V and J ends were trimmed by 7 bases and 9 bases, with 19 bases remaining between them. This CDR3 has 14 residues. The CDR3: CASTPGGGGRPQHF. DNA of the CDR3: TGTGCCAGCACCCCTGGAGGCGGAGGGCGGCCCCAGCATTTT.

This clonotype appeared a few times. The chain carries TRBV7-2 and TRBJ1-2; D might be TRBD1 (5 bases). Trimming took off 1 base at V and 8 bases at J, with 14 bases between the two ends. The CDR3 runs 14 residues. The germline V gene has CDR1 SGHTA and CDR2 FQGNSA. CDR3 sequence: CASSLEGTGRGYTF. The DNA for the CDR3 is TGTGCCAGCAGCTTAGAAGGGACGGGGCGAGGCTACACCTTC.

The genes are TRBV15 and TRBJ2-1, with 7 bases that match TRBD1. There are 15 residues in the CDR3. The germline V gene has CDR1 LNHNV and CDR2 YYDKDF (reference sequence). Unmatched junction bases numbered 6, after V lost 5 bases and J lost 2 bases. The CDR3 DNA reads as TGTGCCACCAGCGGCCGACAGGGAACCTACAATGAGCAGTTCTTC. As protein: CATSGRQGTYNEQFF.

This chain uses TRBV7-8 with TRBJ2-5, with 9 nucleotides matching TRBD1. The ends lost 3 bases at V and 11 bases at J; junction bases unmatched: 10. The V gene's germline CDR1 is SGHVS and CDR2 FQNEAQ. CDR3 length equals 14 residues. The CDR3 sequence: CASSFRDRANEQYF. The CDR3 nucleotides are TGTGCCAGCAGCTTCCGGGACAGGGCCAATGAGCAGTACTTC.

This clonotype occurred a few times. A single base separates this from a much larger clone, so it may be a read error. The chain couples TRBV24-1 to TRBJ2-5, with D perhaps matching TRBD1 (6 bases). Per germline, CDR1 KGHDR and CDR2 SFDVKD. V gave up 3 bases and J gave up 11 bases, with 21 bases separating them. The CDR3 contains 15 residues. The CDR3 region has the DNA TGTGCCACCAGTGATCCCAGGACAGTTAGGAATGAGCAGTACTTC. Protein product: CATSDPRTVRNEQYF.

In the case of this clonotype: Just one base apart from a much larger clone, this may be a read error. V gene TRBV5-1 combines with J gene TRBJ2-3; D unclear. This CDR3 is 13 amino acids long. The germline V gene has CDR1 SGHRS and CDR2 YFSETQ. Here the CDR3 reads CASNLGRTDTQYF. CDR3 nucleotide sequence: TGCGCCAGCAACTTGGGCAGGACAGATACGCAGTATTTT.

CDR3 region: CATSKETSGGIQETQYF. Written as DNA, the CDR3 is TGTGCCACCAGCAAAGAAACTAGCGGGGGGATCCAAGAGACCCAGTACTTC. The gene calls are TRBV15 and TRBJ2-5; TRBD2 matches 12 bases. The J segment lost 1 base and the V segment lost 4 bases, leaving 7 bases of the junction unmatched. Germline-derived CDR1 and CDR2 are LNHNV and YYDKDF (reference sequence). This CDR3 contains 17 residues.

The V and J genes are TRBV19 and TRBJ2-1, with D perhaps matching TRBD1 (5 bases). CDR3 length: 14 residues. The germline CDR1 and CDR2 sequences are LNHDA and SQIVND (reference sequence). The germline V and J ends were trimmed by 2 bases and 3 bases, with 8 bases remaining between them. The CDR3 reads CASSIRTNYNEQFF. The DNA of the CDR3 is TGTGCCAGTAGTATAAGGACAAACTACAATGAGCAGTTCTTC.

This clonotype was seen many times. The V and J genes are TRBV20-1 and TRBJ1-2, with 8 positions matching TRBD1. CDR1 and CDR2 from the germline V gene are DFQATT and SNEGSKA (reference sequence). The CDR3 has 17 residues. V was clipped by 7 bases and J by 0 bases; unmatched bases: 16. As DNA, the CDR3 is TGCAGTGTACCCCGGGACAGGAGCGCCAAAGCTAACTATGGCTACACCTTC. As protein: CSVPRDRSAKANYGYTF.

The sample holds a few counts of this clonotype. Given a much more abundant clone one base away, this may be a read error. The genes are TRBV30 and TRBJ2-7; weak D call: TRBD2 (5 bases). Germline lookup yields CDR1 GTSNPN and CDR2 SVGIG (reference sequence). V dropped 8 bases and J dropped 7 bases, with 12 bases sitting between them. The length of the CDR3 is 10 residues. CDR3 DNA sequence: TGTGCCGCCCCCGGGGTTGAGCAGTACTTC. This sequence encodes CAAPGVEQYF.

CDR3 nucleotide sequence: TGTGCCCGCAAGACGTTTTCAGGGGGAATAAACTATGGCTACACCTTC. It codes for CARKTFSGGINYGYTF. The genes are TRBV2 and TRBJ1-2; 7 nucleotides match TRBD1. CDR1 is SNHLY and CDR2 is FYNNEI in the germline V gene. Trimming cost V 11 bases and J 2 bases; bases outside gene matches: 17. The CDR3 length is 16 residues.

The V gene is TRBV29-1, the J gene TRBJ2-7; TRBD2 might be the D (6 bases). Germline-derived CDR1 and CDR2 are SQVTM and ANQGSEA. V was pared by 7 bases and J by 0 bases, with 16 bases between. CDR3 length: 14 amino acids. The DNA for the CDR3 is TGCAGCGCCACACAAGGGAGGTACTCCTACGAGCAGTACTTC. It specifies CSATQGRYSYEQYF.